A single sample is the source of the 11 T cell receptor beta chains below, sequenced in a study of cytomegalovirus exposure and HLA in healthy donors (dated by TCRdb to between 2016 and 2019). The library came from the immunoSEQ multiplex PCR assay. For the multiplex PCR, a mixture combining 60 forward primers for TCR Vbeta segments and 13 reverse primers for TCR Jbeta segments was used. In its TCRdb copy, this immuneACCESS table keeps in-frame sequences only and misses some clones. Where compared with another copy, unresolved V genes explain less than half of these, and the others have no known cause. This sample lists under 200,000 clones; about 75% were detected once. Approximately 2.3% of the sample lies in the top ten. The sample was PBMCs. The source of these receptors is a female donor in good health and CMV-seronegative.

The genes are TRBV27 and TRBJ2-2; 11 bases agree with TRBD2. With V trimmed by 7 bases and J by 1 base, 11 bases remained unmatched. The length of the CDR3 is 18 residues. Germline V gene lookup returns CDR1 MNHEY and CDR2 SMNVEV (reference sequence). CDR3 nucleotide sequence: TGTGCCAGCATGAGAGAGCTAGCGGGAGGACTGAACACCGGGGAGCTGTTTTTT. Translating gives CASMRELAGGLNTGELFF.

The chain joins TRBV28 to TRBJ1-5; D gene ambiguous. The V end was cut by 6 bases, the J end by 6 bases, with 15 bases between. Germline lookup yields CDR1 MDHEN and CDR2 SYDVKM. This CDR3 spans 14 amino acids. CDR3 nucleotide sequence: TGTGCCAGCAGCCGAGCCGGGTCTTTTCAGCCCCAGCATTTT. Protein: CASSRAGSFQPQHF.

The gene calls are TRBV30 and TRBJ1-5; a weak D match, TRBD1 (5 bases). Trimming cost V 1 base and J 9 bases, with 13 bases left between them. This CDR3 has 13 residues. Germline V CDR1 and CDR2: GTSNPN, SVGIG (reference sequence). DNA for the CDR3: TGTGCCTGGAGTGAGAGCTTCCAGGGGCCCCAGCATTTT. Translating it yields CAWSESFQGPQHF.

This chain uses TRBV9 with TRBJ1-6; TRBD1 matches 7 bases. This CDR3 has 15 residues. J lost 10 bases, V lost 4 bases, and 11 bases had no gene match. In germline, CDR1 is SGDLS, CDR2 YYNGEE. The CDR3 protein is CASSSAGDRASPLHF. DNA of the CDR3: TGTGCCAGCAGCTCAGCCGGGGACAGAGCATCACCCCTCCACTTT.

This chain connects TRBV5-1 to TRBJ2-1; tentatively, D is TRBD2 (6 bases). CDR3 size: 15 residues. Deletions cut 3 bases from V and 0 bases from J, with 10 bases between. From germline, CDR1 is SGHRS and CDR2 YFSETQ. CDR3 nucleotides: TGCGCCAGCAGCTGGAATAGCGGCTCCTACAATGAGCAGTTCTTC. Translated, it gives CASSWNSGSYNEQFF.

The genes are TRBV6-9 and TRBJ2-7, with D tentatively TRBD2 (6 bases). The germline V gene encodes CDR1 MNHGY and CDR2 SVAAGI. This CDR3 spans 12 amino acids. Trimming shortened V by 8 bases and J by 0 bases, and 8 bases separated the two germline ends. The CDR3 region has the DNA TGTGCCAGCGGGACTTTCTCCTACGAGCAGTACTTC. It translates to CASGTFSYEQYF.

The V gene is TRBV28, the J gene TRBJ2-5; D is ambiguous. With the DNA end fitting TRBJ2-7 better, the J assignment may be wrong. The CDR3 totals 13 residues. CDR1 is MDHEN, CDR2 SYDVKM, per germline. The CDR3 loop is CASSFVVSYEQYF. CDR3 nucleotides: TGTGCCAGCAGTTTTGTAGTGTCCTACGAGCAGTACTTC.

This chain links TRBV18 with TRBJ2-5; D uncertain. Trimming removed 1 base at V and 3 bases at J, with 6 bases between. CDR1 and CDR2 (germline): KGHSH, LQKENI. The CDR3 contains 13 residues. The CDR3 nucleotides read TGTGCCAGCTCACCACGCGCTGAAGAGACCCAGTACTTC. Translating gives CASSPRAEETQYF.

The J gene is TRBJ1-1, the V gene TRBV9; D is undetermined. The V end was cut by 3 bases, the J end by 1 base, with 10 bases between. The CDR3 loop spans 14 amino acids. CDR1 and CDR2 from the germline V gene are SGDLS and YYNGEE. The CDR3 nucleotides are TGTGCCAGCAGCGAGGCGGGAACGAACACTGAAGCTTTCTTT. Its translation is CASSEAGTNTEAFF.

The V gene is TRBV30, the J gene TRBJ1-5, with D possibly TRBD1 on 6 matching bases. Germline V gene data show CDR1 as GTSNPN and CDR2 as SVGIG (reference sequence). Trimming cost V 1 base and J 5 bases, with 15 bases left between them. This CDR3 comprises 15 residues. This CDR3 is CAWSAGVLRDQPQHF. In DNA, the CDR3 is TGTGCCTGGAGTGCAGGGGTGCTCCGCGATCAGCCCCAGCATTTT.

The rearrangement joins TRBV7-9 to TRBJ1-2; D unresolved. Between the trimmed V and J ends, which lost 5 bases and 4 bases, there was a span of 14 bases. Germline values: CDR1 SEHNR, CDR2 FQNEAQ (reference sequence). This CDR3 has 14 residues. In DNA form, the CDR3 reads TGTGCCAGCAGCCATGAGGAGGGCTCCTATGGCTACACCTTC. It is translated as CASSHEEGSYGYTF.